This TCR beta chain comes out of a study of T cells in lung cancer brain metastases. On the study more broadly: Median interval between primary and brain metastasis samples was 300 to 450 days.

Points from the study as a whole: Paired lesions shared few clones; most were lesion-specific (mean Morisita about 0.2). Preoperative corticosteroid effects on brain metastasis T cell infiltration were not controlled.

Exclusion applied to anyone with multiple prior malignancies. The data were produced by immunoSEQ multiplex PCR, yet TCRdb's version contains in-frame clones alone and is incomplete. The sample contains a few thousand clones, 88% of which appear only once. This clone came up once. Its specificity is not known. Germline CDR1 SGHRS, CDR2 YFSETQ. V was trimmed by 3 bases and J by 5 bases, leaving 4 bases between them. CDR3 length equals 11 residues. V gene TRBV5-1 combines with J gene TRBJ2-3; the D is unclear. The clonotype comes from a man in his sixties or seventies with non-small cell lung cancer. The source material was tumor tissue from the primary lung tumor. The CDR3 nucleotides are TGCGCCAGCAGCTCGAAAGATACGCAGTATTTT. The encoded protein is CASSSKDTQYF.